The T cell receptor (beta chain) under discussion was sequenced for a study of T-cell memory formation after mild COVID-19. Study at large: Largely donor-specific TCR clusters were found.

TCRdb re-called the 5' RACE reads through MiXCR, storing one row per CDR3 protein. Among fewer than 200,000 distinct CDR3 sequences listed, approximately 13% were seen once. The CDR3 contains 13 residues. Per the germline V gene, CDR1 is SGHRS and CDR2 is YFSETQ. The ends were cut back, 6 bases at V and 2 bases at J, with 11 bases in the middle. This clonotype was recorded a few times. The sequence was collected from a young man who had mild COVID-19 (a few samples of this study predate the infection). Cell type and time point are not known. V usage is TRBV5-1 and J usage is TRBJ2-5; D is unclear. Sequencing was carried out using PBMCs or a T cell subset sorted from them (not recorded which). The CDR3 nucleotides read TGCGCCAGCACCCGGAGAGAGCAAGAGACCCAGTACTTC. Residues: CASTRREQETQYF.